This T cell receptor beta chain was recovered during a study of tumor-infiltrating lymphocytes in oesophageal squamous cell carcinoma. TCRdb redid the calling of the reads with MiXCR, one entry per CDR3 protein. The table includes 9,500 to 12,000 distinct CDR3 sequences, around 50% detected once. Input material: blood. This receptor was obtained from a female donor with esophageal squamous cell carcinoma.

The DNA of the CDR3 is TGTGCCAGCAGTTCCAGGGGTTTTAAGACCTACGAGCAGTACTTC. Translation gives CASSSRGFKTYEQYF. This sequence joins TRBV6-5 and TRBJ2-1; D is perhaps TRBD1 (6 bases). The J call may be in error: the DNA end matches TRBJ2-7 better. CDR1 and CDR2 from the germline V gene are MNHEY and SVGAGI. The CDR3 loop spans 15 amino acids.